The sequence of this T cell receptor beta chain was determined in a study of OX40 agonist ivuxolimab in advanced cancers. TCRdb's copy holds only in-frame clones and misses some; the assay was immunoSEQ multiplex PCR. This sample yields some 30,000 clones, of which approximately 80% are seen a single time; roughly 15% belongs to the top ten. V lost 6 bases and J lost 0, with 5 bases in between. In germline, CDR1 is SGDLS, CDR2 YYNGEE. There are 12 residues in the CDR3. The chain has TRBV9 and TRBJ2-3; the D is unclear. The source was CD4+ or CD8+ T cells sorted from blood, collected in a trial of the OX40 agonist ivuxolimab. The source of this sequence is an adult with an advanced solid tumor such as melanoma, head and neck, liver or kidney cancer. The CDR3 bases are TGTGCCAGCACTTCTAGCACAGATACGCAGTATTTT. The encoded protein is CASTSSTDTQYF.